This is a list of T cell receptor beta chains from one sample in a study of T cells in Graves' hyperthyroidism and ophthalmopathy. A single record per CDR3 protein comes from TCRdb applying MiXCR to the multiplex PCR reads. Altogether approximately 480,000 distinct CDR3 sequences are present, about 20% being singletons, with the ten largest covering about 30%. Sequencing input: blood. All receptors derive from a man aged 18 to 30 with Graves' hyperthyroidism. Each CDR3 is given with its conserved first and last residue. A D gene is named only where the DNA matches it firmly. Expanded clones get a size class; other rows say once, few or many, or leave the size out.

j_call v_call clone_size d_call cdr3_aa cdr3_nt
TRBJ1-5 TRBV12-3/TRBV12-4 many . CASSVLRVGQPQHF TGTGCCAGCAGTGTACTCAGGGTTGGACAGCCCCAGCATTTT
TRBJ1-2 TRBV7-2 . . CASSALTVNGYTF TGTGCCAGCAGCGCTTTGACGGTGAATGGCTACACCTTC
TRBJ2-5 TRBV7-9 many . CASSLGRNAETQYF TGTGCCAGCAGCTTAGGCAGGAACGCTGAGACCCAGTACTTC
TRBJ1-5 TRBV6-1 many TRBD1 CASSVKTGADSNQPQHF TGTGCCAGCAGTGTTAAGACAGGGGCTGATAGCAATCAGCCCCAGCATTTT
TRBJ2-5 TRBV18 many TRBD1 CASSSLGQRLSETQYF TGTGCCAGCTCATCATTGGGACAGCGTCTATCTGAGACCCAGTACTTC
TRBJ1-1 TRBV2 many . CASSAGTLEAFF TGTGCCAGCAGTGCTGGGACGCTTGAAGCTTTCTTT
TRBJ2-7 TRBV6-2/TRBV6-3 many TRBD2 CASSRAGDSYEQYF TGTGCCAGCAGCCGGGCGGGGGACTCCTACGAGCAGTACTTC
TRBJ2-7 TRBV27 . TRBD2 CASSSLAGGPVDEQYF TGTGCCAGCAGTTCTTTAGCGGGGGGGCCGGTGGACGAGCAGTACTTC
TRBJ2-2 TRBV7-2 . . CASSLAGRNTGELFF TGTGCCAGCAGCTTAGCGGGAAGGAACACCGGGGAGCTGTTTTTT
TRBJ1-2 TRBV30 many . CAWSPGGTRYGYTF TGTGCCTGGAGTCCAGGAGGGACCCGCTATGGCTACACCTTC
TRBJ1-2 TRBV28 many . CASSFAGYGYTF TGTGCCAGCAGTTTTGCCGGCTATGGCTACACCTTC
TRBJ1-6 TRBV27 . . CASGVPGSGNSPLHF TGTGCCAGTGGGGTACCAGGGAGTGGTAATTCACCCCTCCACTTT
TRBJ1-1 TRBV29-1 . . CSVSGLVTEAFF TGCAGCGTTTCCGGATTGGTGACTGAAGCTTTCTTT
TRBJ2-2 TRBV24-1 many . CATSGTVTGELFF TGTGCCACCAGTGGTACAGTCACCGGGGAGCTGTTTTTT
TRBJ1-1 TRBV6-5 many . CASSYGGSMNTEAFF TGTGCCAGCAGTTACGGCGGCAGCATGAACACTGAAGCTTTCTTT
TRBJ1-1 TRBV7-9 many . CASSLLLGSPEAFF TGTGCCAGCAGCCTACTTTTAGGGTCTCCTGAAGCTTTCTTT
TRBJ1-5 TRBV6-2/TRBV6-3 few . CASRMGGRVRASNQPRHF TGTGCCAGCAGGATGGGTGGTCGGGTCAGGGCCAGCAATCAGCCCCGGCATTTT